The clone carrying this TCR beta chain was seen only a few times. The data are from a study of OX40 agonist ivuxolimab in advanced cancers. Study-level information: Hepatocellular carcinoma, melanoma, renal cell or head and neck cancer occurred in dose-escalation patients. Aged roughly 20 to 79 with a mean of approximately 57 years, they were around 85% male.

Assay used: immunoSEQ multiplex PCR; TCRdb lists only in-frame clones, some missing. The table records 65,000 to 95,000 clones, about 82% of them present only once. Germline lookup yields CDR1 KGHSH and CDR2 LQKENI. The CDR3 loop spans 17 amino acids. V dropped 5 bases and J dropped 7; count of bases not matched to a gene: 14. V and J are TRBV18 and TRBJ1-6; 7 bases fit TRBD1. The TCR comes from an adult with an advanced solid tumor such as melanoma, head and neck, liver or kidney cancer. Sequenced material: CD4+ or CD8+ T cells sorted from blood, taken in a trial of the OX40 agonist ivuxolimab. This CDR3 is CASSAILNRGPNSPLHF. For the CDR3, the DNA is TGTGCCAGCTCAGCTATTTTAAACAGGGGTCCGAATTCACCCCTCCACTTT.